This is a list of T cell receptor beta chains from one sample in a study of blood T cell repertoires in COVID-19. Sequenced by immunoSEQ multiplex PCR; TCRdb stores in-frame clones only, minus some. In the table there are about 410,000 clones, 89% of which are singletons. Sequencing was carried out using peripheral blood. These receptors came from a woman in her thirties or forties with COVID-19, enrolled during active disease. Both conserved end residues are part of each CDR3. The D gene is left open where the match is weak. The listing skips clone size in some rows; elsewhere it reads once, few, many or a size class.

CDR3 length	V gene	clone size	J gene	D gene	CDR3 DNA	CDR3 protein
13	TRBV7-3	NA	TRBJ2-7	NA	TGTGCCAGCAGCTTAAAGGCAGGCCGCGAGCAGTACTTC	CASSLKAGREQYF
12	TRBV6-5	once	TRBJ2-3	TRBD1	TGTGCCAGCAGCACATTGACAGGGACGCAGTATTTT	CASSTLTGTQYF
16	TRBV6-5	once	TRBJ2-1	NA	TGTGCCAGCAGTTACATCGCGGGGGCCATGACCAATGAGCAGTTCTTC	CASSYIAGAMTNEQFF
20	TRBV9	NA	TRBJ2-3	TRBD2	TGTGCCAGCAGCCGTAGGGGACTAGCGGGGGGCAGAGAAAGCACAGATACGCAGTATTTT	CASSRRGLAGGRESTDTQYF
16	TRBV5-4	NA	TRBJ2-1	TRBD2	TGTGCCAGCAGCTTGTCCGGACTAGCGGGAGACAATGAGCAGTTCTTC	CASSLSGLAGDNEQFF
14	TRBV4-3	NA	TRBJ1-5	NA	TGCGCCAGCAGCCCTGAGATTAGCAATCAGCCCCAGCATTTT	CASSPEISNQPQHF
11	TRBV7-9	NA	TRBJ2-1	NA	TGTGCCTCCACGGGGTACAATGAGCAGTTCTTC	CASTGYNEQFF
14	TRBV30	NA	TRBJ1-1	NA	TGTGCCTGGAGTGCACAGGGTTGGAGCACTGAAGCTTTCTTT	CAWSAQGWSTEAFF
15	TRBV30	NA	TRBJ1-1	TRBD1	TGTGCCTGGAGTGCAGGGGACAGGGCGTGGGCTGAAGCTTTCTTT	CAWSAGDRAWAEAFF
11	TRBV27	NA	TRBJ2-3	NA	TGTGCCAGCAAGCTAGGGGCTACGCAGTATTTT	CASKLGATQYF
18	TRBV19	NA	TRBJ1-2	TRBD1	TGTGCCAGTGCCCGGGACAGGGGGCTAGGAGGGCCCCCCTATGGCTACACCTTC	CASARDRGLGGPPYGYTF
18	TRBV7-9	NA	TRBJ2-1	TRBD1	TGTGCCAGCAGCTTATACGGGACAGTTACTACGACCCTCCATGAGCAGTTCTTC	CASSLYGTVTTTLHEQFF
14	TRBV7-2	NA	TRBJ1-6	NA	TGTGCCAGCAGCTTGGGACATTCCAATTCACCCCTCCACTTT	CASSLGHSNSPLHF
12	TRBV28	NA	TRBJ1-2	TRBD1	TGTGCCAGCAGCCAGACAGGGTATGGCTACACCTTC	CASSQTGYGYTF
16	TRBV3-1/TRBV3-2	NA	TRBJ2-7	TRBD2	TGTGCCAGCAGCCAAGAGACTCGGCTAGCGGGAGCCGAGCAGTACTTC	CASSQETRLAGAEQYF
13	TRBV5-4	NA	TRBJ1-2	NA	TGTGCCAGCAGCCAACCGGGGAACTATGGCTACACCTTC	CASSQPGNYGYTF
14	TRBV27	NA	TRBJ2-7	NA	TGTGCCAGCAGTATCAGGGGATGGTCCTACGAGCAGTACTTC	CASSIRGWSYEQYF
14	TRBV6-1	NA	TRBJ1-2	NA	TGTGCCAGCAGTGAAGCCCCCATGAACTATGGCTACACCTTC	CASSEAPMNYGYTF
14	TRBV30	NA	TRBJ1-5	NA	TGTGCCTGGAGACCGGGATTTAGCAATCAGCCCCAGCATTTT	CAWRPGFSNQPQHF
17	TRBV6-2/TRBV6-3	NA	TRBJ1-5	TRBD1	TGTGCCAGCAACCCAGGGGGAGCCCTATATAGCAATCAGCCCCAGCATTTT	CASNPGGALYSNQPQHF
14	TRBV9	NA	TRBJ1-1	NA	TGTGCCAGCAGCGTAGGAATCAGGGGTACTGAAGCTTTCTTT	CASSVGIRGTEAFF
17	TRBV5-4	NA	TRBJ2-7	TRBD2	TGTGCCAGCAGCGGCTCGAATCCGGGACTAGACTTAAGCGAGCAGTACTTC	CASSGSNPGLDLSEQYF
14	TRBV27	few	TRBJ2-7	NA	TGTGCCAGCAGTTTATCCGGGAGTTGGTACGAGCAGTACTTC	CASSLSGSWYEQYF
15	TRBV9	NA	TRBJ2-7	NA	TGTGCCAGCAGCGCCTCACCTTACACATCCTACGAGCAGTACTTC	CASSASPYTSYEQYF
14	TRBV4-3	NA	TRBJ2-1	TRBD2	TGCGCCAGCAGCCTTAGCGGGGGGGGAAATGAGCAGTTCTTC	CASSLSGGGNEQFF
14	TRBV5-4	NA	TRBJ1-2	NA	TGTGCCAGCAGCTCTGGTCAGAATCTCTATGGCTACACCTTC	CASSSGQNLYGYTF